This T cell receptor (beta chain) emerged from a study of T cells in Graves' hyperthyroidism and ophthalmopathy. Regions amplified from RNA transcripts were the TCR beta CDR3 regions. The HTBI primer set drove a first-round RT-PCR of the TCR CDR3. TCRdb passed the multiplex PCR reads through MiXCR, listing each CDR3 protein once. The sample lists hundreds of thousands of distinct CDR3 sequences; 16% were seen once. This clonotype showed up many times. The sequenced sample consisted of blood. The sequence was obtained from a woman younger than 35 with Graves' hyperthyroidism.

Here the CDR3 reads CASSLEGGVNEQFF. CDR3 in DNA: TGTGCCAGCAGCTTAGAGGGGGGGGTGAATGAGCAGTTCTTC. This rearrangement joins TRBV11-2 to TRBJ2-1; 7 bases line up with TRBD2. CDR1 and CDR2 from the germline V gene are SGHAT and FQNNGV. The CDR3 is 14 residues long. V dropped 0 bases and J dropped 7; count of bases not matched to a gene: 3.